The following is a TCR beta chain sequence with its context. Its antigen is still unknown. This CDR3 is 15 amino acids long. The junction had 1 base not matched to a gene; V was cut back by 4 bases and J by 0 bases. CDR1 and CDR2 (germline): WNHNN, SYGVQD (reference sequence). The entry originates in a study of regulatory T cells in long-lasting Graves disease. Study-level results: Researchers examined only peripheral blood and not thyroid tissue. Persistent disease showed a preference for TRBV28, TRBJ1-2 and TRBJ2-5.

The authors built TCR beta libraries using iRepertoire HTBI primers and Arm-PCR of CDR3 regions. How the authors handled the data: Among the samples, 60 to 75 TRBV and around 15 TRBJ segments were identified. MiXCR, applied by TCRdb to the multiplex PCR reads, yields one record per CDR3 protein. These V and J calls are TCRdb output, not the study's own analysis. The sample lists roughly 560,000 distinct CDR3 sequences, 15% to 20% occurring once. Time point meaning: newly diagnosed GD, antithyroid drugs for less than 3 months. Extracted PBMC RNA gave rise to the TCR library. These sequences were also reported in another study, on T cells in Graves' hyperthyroidism and ophthalmopathy.

The rearrangement links TRBV10-1 to TRBJ2-1; 9 positions agree with TRBD2. The sequence derives from a woman aged 35-65 years with Graves disease. The input for sequencing was peripheral blood mononuclear cells (PBMCs), taken at new diagnosis, from a patient treated with antithyroid drugs. The DNA for the CDR3 is TGCGCCAGCAGTGTAGCGGGGGCCTCCTACAATGAGCAGTTCTTC. It codes for CASSVAGASYNEQFF.